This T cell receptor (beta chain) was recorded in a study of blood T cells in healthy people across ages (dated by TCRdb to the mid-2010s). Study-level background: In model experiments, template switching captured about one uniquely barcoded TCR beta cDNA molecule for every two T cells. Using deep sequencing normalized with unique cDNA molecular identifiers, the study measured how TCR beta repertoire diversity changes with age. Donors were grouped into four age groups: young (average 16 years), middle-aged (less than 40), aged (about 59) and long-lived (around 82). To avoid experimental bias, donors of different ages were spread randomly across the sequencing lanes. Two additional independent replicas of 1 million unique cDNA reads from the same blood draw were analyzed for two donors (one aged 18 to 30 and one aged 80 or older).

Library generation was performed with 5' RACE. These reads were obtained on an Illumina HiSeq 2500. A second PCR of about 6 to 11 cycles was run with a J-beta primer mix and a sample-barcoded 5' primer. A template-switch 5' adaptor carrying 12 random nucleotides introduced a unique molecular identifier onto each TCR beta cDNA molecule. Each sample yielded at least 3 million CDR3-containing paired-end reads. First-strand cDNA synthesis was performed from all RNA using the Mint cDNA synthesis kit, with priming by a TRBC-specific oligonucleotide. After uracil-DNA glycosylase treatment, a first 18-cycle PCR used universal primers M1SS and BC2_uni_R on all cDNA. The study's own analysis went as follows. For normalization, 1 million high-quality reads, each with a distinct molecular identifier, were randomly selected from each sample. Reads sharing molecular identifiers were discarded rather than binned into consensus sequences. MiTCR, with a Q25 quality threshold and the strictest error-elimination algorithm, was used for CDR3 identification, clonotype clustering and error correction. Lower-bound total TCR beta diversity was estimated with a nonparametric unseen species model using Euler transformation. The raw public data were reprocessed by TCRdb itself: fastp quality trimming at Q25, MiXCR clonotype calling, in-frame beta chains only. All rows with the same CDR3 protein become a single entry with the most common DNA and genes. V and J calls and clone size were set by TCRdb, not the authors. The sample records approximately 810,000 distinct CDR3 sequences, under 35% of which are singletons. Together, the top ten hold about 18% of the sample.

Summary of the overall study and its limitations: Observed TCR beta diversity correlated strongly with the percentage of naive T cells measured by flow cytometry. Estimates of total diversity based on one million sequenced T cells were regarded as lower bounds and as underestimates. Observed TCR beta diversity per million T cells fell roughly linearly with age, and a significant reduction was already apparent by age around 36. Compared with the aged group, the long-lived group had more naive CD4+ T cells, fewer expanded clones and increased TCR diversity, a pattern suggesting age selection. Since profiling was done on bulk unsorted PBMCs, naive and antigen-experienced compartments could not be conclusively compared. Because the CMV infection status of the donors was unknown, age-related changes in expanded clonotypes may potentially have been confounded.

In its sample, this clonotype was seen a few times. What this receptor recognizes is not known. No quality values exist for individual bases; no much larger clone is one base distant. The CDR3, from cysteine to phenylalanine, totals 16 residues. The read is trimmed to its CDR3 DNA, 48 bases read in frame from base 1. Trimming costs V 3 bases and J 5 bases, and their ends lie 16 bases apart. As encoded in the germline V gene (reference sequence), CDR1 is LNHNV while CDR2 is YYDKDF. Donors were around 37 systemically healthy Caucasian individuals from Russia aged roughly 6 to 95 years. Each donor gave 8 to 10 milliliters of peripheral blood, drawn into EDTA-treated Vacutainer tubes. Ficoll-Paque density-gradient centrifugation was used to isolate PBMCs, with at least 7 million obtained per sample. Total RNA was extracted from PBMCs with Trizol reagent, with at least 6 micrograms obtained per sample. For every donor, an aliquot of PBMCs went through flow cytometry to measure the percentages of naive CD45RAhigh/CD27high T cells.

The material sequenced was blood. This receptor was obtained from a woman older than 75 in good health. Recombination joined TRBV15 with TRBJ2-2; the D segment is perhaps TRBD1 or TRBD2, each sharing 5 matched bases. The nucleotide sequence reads TGTGCCACCAGCAGCAGACACGGGGCCTCAACCGGGGAGCTGTTTTTT. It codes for CATSSRHGASTGELFF.